This T cell receptor (beta chain) was sequenced for a study of response to subunit inactivated influenza vaccine. TCRdb independently ran MiXCR on the RT-PCR reads; one entry per CDR3 protein. In the table there are some 850,000 distinct CDR3 sequences, under 20% of which are singletons. CDR3 length: 13 amino acids. Germline V gene data show CDR1 as SEHNR and CDR2 as FQNEAQ (reference sequence). The V gene end was trimmed by 11 bases and the J gene end by 11 bases; junction bases not matched to a gene: 13. This TCR came from a man aged 45 to 65 who received an inactivated influenza vaccine. The chain combines TRBV7-9 with TRBJ2-3; 10 bases align to TRBD2. The sample was PBMCs from blood, taken roughly 5 days after vaccination. CDR3 sequence reads: CAGVGLAVEKQYF. The CDR3 region has the DNA TGTGCCGGCGTCGGACTAGCGGTAGAGAAGCAGTATTTT.